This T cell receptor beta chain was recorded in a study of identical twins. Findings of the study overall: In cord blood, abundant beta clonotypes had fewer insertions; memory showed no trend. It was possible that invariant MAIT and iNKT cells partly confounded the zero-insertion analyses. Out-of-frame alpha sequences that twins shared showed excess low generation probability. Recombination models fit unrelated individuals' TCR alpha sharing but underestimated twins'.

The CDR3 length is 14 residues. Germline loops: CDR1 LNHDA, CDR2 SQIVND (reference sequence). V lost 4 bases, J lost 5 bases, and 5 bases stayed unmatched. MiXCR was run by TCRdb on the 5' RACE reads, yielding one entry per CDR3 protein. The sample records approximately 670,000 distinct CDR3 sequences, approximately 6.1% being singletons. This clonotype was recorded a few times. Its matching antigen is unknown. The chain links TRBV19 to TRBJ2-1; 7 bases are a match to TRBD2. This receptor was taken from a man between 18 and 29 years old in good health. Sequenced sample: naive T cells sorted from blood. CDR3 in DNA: TGTGCCAGTAGTAAGACTAGCACCGACAATGAGCAGTTCTTC. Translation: CASSKTSTDNEQFF.